The present entry profiles one TCR beta chain with its context. The data are from a study of blood T cell repertoires in COVID-19. The germline V gene encodes CDR1 ENHRY and CDR2 SYGVKD. Trimming took off 5 bases at V and 4 bases at J, with 11 bases between the two ends. The CDR3 has 13 amino acids. Original processing methods: Amplification of reference gene primers was used by the study to estimate nucleated cell counts. Using immunoSEQ multiplex PCR, the repertoire was profiled, and TCRdb retains in-frame clones only, with some absent. V and J calls and clone size are those listed in that table; D and trimming were worked out from the DNA. The sample records fewer than 45,000 clones, roughly 88% being singletons.

Sequencing used peripheral blood. V gene TRBV10-3 combines with J gene TRBJ1-2; weak D call: TRBD1 (6 bases). This receptor was identified in a woman in her thirties or forties with acute or convalescent COVID-19. In DNA form, the CDR3 reads TGTGCCATCAGTCCGGACAGAGCCTATGGCTACACCTTC. Residues: CAISPDRAYGYTF.